The following is a T cell receptor (beta chain) sequence with its context. Its matching antigen is unknown. The PCR contained 60 Vbeta and 13 Jbeta primers. Assay used: immunoSEQ multiplex PCR; TCRdb lists only in-frame clones, some missing. Among about 110,000 clones listed, roughly four fifths were seen once. CDR3 length equals 14 residues. CDR1 and CDR2 from the germline V gene are PRHDT and FYEKMQ (reference sequence). The V end lost 4 bases, the J end lost 4 bases, and 13 bases lay between the germline ends. The entry originates in a study of cytomegalovirus exposure and HLA in healthy donors. Findings and caveats of the study: Productive status was seen about 90% or about 30% of the time for most TCR beta V segments in an earlier analysis. The study found most TCR sequences rare, yet found some public TCRs in many donors. A later analysis by the authors found several of the most significant clusters apparently linked to common viral pathogens. The records held CMV serostatus as the only immune exposure information.

The J gene is TRBJ1-1, the V gene TRBV13, with TRBD1 as a possible D gene (6 bases). The material sequenced was PBMCs. This clonotype originated in a man over 45 in good health and CMV-seronegative. The CDR3 here is CASSSPDRFTEAFF. In nucleotides, the CDR3 is TGTGCCAGCAGCTCCCCGGACAGATTCACTGAAGCTTTCTTT.